Given below is one T cell receptor (beta chain) in context. Its antigen is unknown. On average around 100,000 T cells per donor were immunosequenced. The data belong to a study of T cells in tuberculosis. Broader study findings: Using the GMM-specific repertoire gave nearly 90% accuracy versus 70% with motifs. Active tuberculosis alpha repertoires lay closer to GMM-specific TCRs than controls'.

Some clones are missing from TCRdb's copy, which holds only in-frame ones; the method was immunoSEQ multiplex PCR. The table shows around 43,000 clones, with 95% occurring only once. CDR1 is KGHSH, CDR2 LQKENI, per germline. The CDR3 extends over 15 amino acids. The J segment lost 7 bases and the V segment lost 3 bases, leaving 8 bases of the junction unmatched. The rearrangement uses TRBV18 and TRBJ1-2; 10 nucleotides agree with TRBD1. This receptor was taken from a donor aged 5 to 30 with latent tuberculosis or without tuberculosis infection. Sequenced input: PBMCs. CDR3 region: CASSPADRGRFGYTF. CDR3 nucleotide sequence: TGTGCCAGCTCACCCGCTGACAGGGGGCGTTTTGGCTACACCTTC.